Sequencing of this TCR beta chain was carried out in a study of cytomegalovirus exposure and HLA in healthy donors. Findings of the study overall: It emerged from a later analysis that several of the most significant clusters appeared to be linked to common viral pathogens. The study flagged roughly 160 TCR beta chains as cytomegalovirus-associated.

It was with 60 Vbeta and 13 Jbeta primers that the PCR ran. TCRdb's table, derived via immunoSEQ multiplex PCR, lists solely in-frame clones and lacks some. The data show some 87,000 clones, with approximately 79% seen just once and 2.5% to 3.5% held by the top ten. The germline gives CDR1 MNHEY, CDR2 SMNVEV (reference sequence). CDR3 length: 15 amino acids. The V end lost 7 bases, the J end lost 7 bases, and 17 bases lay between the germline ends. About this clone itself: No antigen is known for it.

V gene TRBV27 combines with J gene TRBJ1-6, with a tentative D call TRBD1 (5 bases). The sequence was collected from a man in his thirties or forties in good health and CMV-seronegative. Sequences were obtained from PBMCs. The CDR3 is CASTDDGASNSPLHF. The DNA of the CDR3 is TGTGCCAGCACTGATGATGGGGCGTCGAATTCACCCCTCCACTTT.